The 27 T cell receptor beta chains presented below share a single source sample, sequenced in a study of blood T cell repertoires in COVID-19. Assay used: immunoSEQ multiplex PCR; TCRdb lists only in-frame clones, some missing. The profile covers some 70,000 clones, with 81% appearing a single time and roughly 0.83% taken by the ten largest. Sequences were obtained from peripheral blood. These receptors were collected from a woman between 65 and 79 years old with acute or convalescent COVID-19.

The gene calls are TRBV28 and TRBJ1-3, with TRBD1 matching 8 bases. CDR1 MDHEN and CDR2 SYDVKM come from the germline V gene. The CDR3 extends over 16 amino acids. V shed 2 bases, J shed 4 bases, and the junction held 7 bases outside the gene matches. The CDR3 DNA reads TGTGCCAGCAGTTTACCCTCGACAGGGGCCGGAAACACCATATATTTT. It encodes CASSLPSTGAGNTIYF.

This clone was picked up a small number of times. This chain uses TRBV10-3 with TRBJ2-2; a weak D match, TRBD1 (5 bases). Trimming shortened V by 0 bases and J by 6 bases, and 14 bases separated the two germline ends. Germline loops: CDR1 ENHRY, CDR2 SYGVKD. The CDR3 consists of 16 residues. The CDR3, as DNA: TGTGCCATCAGTGAGTCGTCAGGGCCCTACGCCGGGGAGCTGTTTTTT. Its protein product is CAISESSGPYAGELFF.

Concerning this clone: One end of the junction does not line up with germline, which may come from a read error. The V gene is TRBV30, the J gene TRBJ1-2; D perhaps matches TRBD1 (6 bases). The CDR3 totals 12 residues. The germline CDR1 and CDR2 sequences are GTSNPN and SVGIG (reference sequence). In nucleotides, the CDR3 is TGTGCCTGGGACCGGGACAACTACGGCTACACCTTC. Residues: CAWDRDNYGYTF.

The chain joins TRBV5-1 to TRBJ2-3, with 7 bases lining up with TRBD2. The V gene's germline CDR1 is SGHRS and CDR2 YFSETQ. The CDR3 covers 16 residues. V lost 0 bases and J lost 1; bases outside the gene matches: 5. This CDR3 is CASSLAYRGGTDTQYF. CDR3 nucleotides: TGCGCCAGCAGCTTGGCCTATCGGGGGGGCACAGATACGCAGTATTTT.

This clone was seen a single time. The chain uses TRBV7-8 and TRBJ1-4; D not resolved. Germline loops: CDR1 SGHVS, CDR2 FQNEAQ. This CDR3 has 13 residues. Between the trimmed V and J ends, which lost 5 bases and 8 bases, there was a span of 12 bases. CDR3 sequence (DNA): TGTGCCAGCAGCACGGACCGAGGGGAAAAACTGTTTTTT. Its translation: CASSTDRGEKLFF.

The chain combines TRBV7-2 with TRBJ1-2; D is unresolved. The V and J ends lost 1 base and 6 bases respectively, with 6 bases between them. The CDR3 totals 12 residues. From germline, CDR1 is SGHTA and CDR2 FQGNSA. CDR3 coding DNA: TGTGCCAGCAGCTTAGGCGGTCATGGCTACACCTTC. The encoded protein is CASSLGGHGYTF. Looking up the rest from reference TRBV7-2 and TRBJ1-2 gives the full variable domain: GAGVSQSPSNKVTEKGKDVELRCDPISGHTALYWYRQSLGQGLEFLIYFQGNSAPDKSGLPSDRFSAERTGGSVSTLTIQRTQQEDSAVYLCASSLGGHGYTFGSGTRLTVV.

The V call is TRBV10-3, the J call TRBJ1-4; tentative D call: TRBD1 (6 bases). The CDR3 loop spans 13 amino acids. The V end was cut by 4 bases, the J end by 6 bases, with 9 bases between. In germline, CDR1 is ENHRY, CDR2 SYGVKD. This CDR3 reads CAISGGLDEKLFF. CDR3 nucleotide sequence: TGTGCCATCAGTGGGGGGCTGGATGAAAAACTGTTTTTT.

This sequence joins TRBV30 and TRBJ1-1; D call uncertain. V was cut by 2 bases and J by 2 bases, with 9 bases left in between. Per the germline V gene, CDR1 is GTSNPN and CDR2 is SVGIG (reference sequence). The CDR3 contains 13 residues. This CDR3 is CAWSPAVNTEAFF. The CDR3 DNA is TGTGCCTGGAGTCCGGCGGTTAACACTGAAGCTTTCTTT.

V usage is TRBV5-6 and J usage is TRBJ1-1; TRBD1 matches at 10 bases. The CDR3 has 15 residues. The junction had 5 bases not matched to a gene; V was cut back by 4 bases and J by 2 bases. The germline CDR1 and CDR2 sequences are SGHDT and YYEEEE. In nucleotides, the CDR3 is TGTGCCAGCAGCACACCGACAGGGGGCAACACTGAAGCTTTCTTT. Its protein product is CASSTPTGGNTEAFF.

J is TRBJ1-1 and V is TRBV30, with 8 bases that match TRBD1. Germline CDR1 is GTSNPN and CDR2 is SVGIG (reference sequence). The CDR3 covers 13 residues. Trimming removed 0 bases from V and 3 bases from J; junction bases left unmatched: 0. Here the CDR3 DNA reads TGTGCCTGGAGTGTACAGGGGGACACTGAAGCTTTCTTT. As protein: CAWSVQGDTEAFF.

This chain joins TRBV6-6 and TRBJ2-5, with TRBD1 identical over 10 bases. The CDR3 consists of 14 residues. Trimming removed 8 bases from V and 2 bases from J; junction bases left unmatched: 5. The V gene's germline CDR1 is MNHNY and CDR2 SVGAGI (reference sequence). CDR3 residues: CASRDRGGQETQYF. The DNA of the CDR3 is TGTGCCAGCCGGGACAGGGGAGGTCAAGAGACCCAGTACTTC.

The chain is built from TRBV11-2 and TRBJ1-3, with 7 bases aligning to TRBD1. This CDR3 has 18 residues. J lost 0 bases, V lost 5 bases, and 13 bases had no gene match. Germline V gives CDR1 SGHAT, CDR2 FQNNGV. CDR3 loop: CASSPTGYRTSSGNTIYF. The CDR3 DNA follows: TGTGCCAGCAGCCCGACAGGGTATCGGACAAGCTCTGGAAACACCATATATTTT.

This clone was detected a few times. This chain uses TRBV6-6 with TRBJ1-1, with TRBD1 identical over 11 bases. Trimming removed 5 bases from V and 6 bases from J; junction bases left unmatched: 2. CDR3 length: 13 amino acids. The V gene's germline CDR1 is MNHNY and CDR2 SVGAGI (reference sequence). CDR3 nucleotide sequence: TGTGCCAGCAGTCGGACAGGGGGCGCTGAAGCTTTCTTT. Its translation is CASSRTGGAEAFF.

V and J are TRBV25-1 and TRBJ2-7; TRBD2 agrees at 8 bases. This CDR3 is 15 amino acids long. The V segment lost 4 bases and the J segment 0 bases; nucleotides outside the gene matches: 5. In germline, CDR1 is MGHDK, CDR2 SYGVNS. The CDR3 DNA sequence: TGTGCCAGCAGTGTGATAGCGGGAACCTCCTACGAGCAGTACTTC. Encoded protein: CASSVIAGTSYEQYF.

This chain uses TRBV23-1 with TRBJ2-3, with D perhaps TRBD1 (7 bases). TRBV23-1 is known as an ORF, though its function is uncertain. The CDR3 runs 23 residues. V shed 6 bases and J shed 9 bases, with 46 bases lying between them. CDR3: CASSTGTAFTTGERYPTQRTQYF. CDR3 bases: TGCGCCAGCAGCACCGGGACAGCATTTACCACGGGGGAAAGATACCCGACGCAACGGACGCAGTATTTT.

V gene TRBV20-1 combines with J gene TRBJ2-2, with a weak D call TRBD1 (6 bases). Germline CDR1 is DFQATT and CDR2 is SNEGSKA (reference sequence). The germline V and J ends were trimmed by 3 bases and 5 bases, with 13 bases remaining between them. This CDR3 region has 14 residues. Here the CDR3 reads CSASLGARTGELFF. DNA for the CDR3: TGCAGTGCTAGTCTGGGGGCGCGGACCGGGGAGCTGTTTTTT.

V gene TRBV28 combines with J gene TRBJ2-7; perhaps TRBD2 as D (5 bases). V lost 5 bases and J lost 4, with 12 bases in between. The CDR3 spans 13 residues. Germline-derived CDR1 and CDR2 are MDHEN and SYDVKM. The CDR3 DNA reads TGTGCCAGCAGTCCACCGGAGCGGTACGAGCAGTACTTC. This translates into CASSPPERYEQYF. Drawing the rest from reference TRBV28 and TRBJ2-7, the complete variable domain is DVKVTQSSRYLVKRTGEKVFLECVQDMDHENMFWYRQDPGLGLRLIYFSYDVKMKEKGDIPEGYSVSREKKERFSLILESASTNQTSMYLCASSPPERYEQYFGPGTRLTVT.

This chain uses TRBV2 with TRBJ1-5; D remains unclear. Germline V lookup: CDR1 SNHLY, CDR2 FYNNEI. V shed 6 bases and J shed 5 bases, with 14 bases lying between them. The CDR3 runs to 14 residues. CDR3 nucleotide sequence: TGTGCCAGCAGCGGACCCCGGGAAGATCAGCCCCAGCATTTT. This gives the protein CASSGPREDQPQHF.

CDR3 in amino acids: CASSQAGTGNEKLFF. The CDR3 nucleotides are TGTGCCAGCAGCCAAGCCGGGACAGGTAACGAAAAACTGTTTTTT. The chain joins TRBV3-1 (or the pseudogene TRBV3-2) to TRBJ1-4, with 8 bases lining up with TRBD1. Trimming cost V 1 base and J 8 bases; bases outside gene matches: 6. In germline, CDR1 is LGHDT, CDR2 YNNKEL (reference sequence). The CDR3 contains 15 residues.

This rearrangement joins TRBV3-1 (or the pseudogene TRBV3-2) to TRBJ2-1; 11 nucleotides agree with TRBD2. CDR3 size: 17 residues. V dropped 3 bases and J dropped 8; count of bases not matched to a gene: 12. Looked up from germline, CDR1 is LGHDT and CDR2 is YNNKEL (reference sequence). CDR3 nucleotide sequence: TGTGCCAGCAGCCAGTTAGCGGGAGGGCCCTCGGGACATGAGCAGTTCTTC. Translating it yields CASSQLAGGPSGHEQFF.

CDR3: CASSESTGGTNTEAFF. For the CDR3, the DNA is TGTGCCAGCAGCGAATCGACAGGGGGGACGAACACTGAAGCTTTCTTT. V and J are TRBV7-8 and TRBJ1-1; TRBD1 matches at 9 bases. The V segment lost 5 bases and the J segment 1 base; nucleotides outside the gene matches: 8. CDR3 length equals 16 residues. Germline CDR1 SGHVS, CDR2 FQNEAQ. Full variable domain (outside the CDR3, taken from reference TRBV7-8 and TRBJ1-1): GAGVSQSPRYKVAKRGQDVALRCDPISGHVSLFWYQQALGQGPEFLTYFQNEAQLDKSGLPSDRFFAERPEGSVSTLKIQRTQQEDSAVYLCASSESTGGTNTEAFFGQGTRLTVV.

The V and J genes are TRBV27 and TRBJ1-2, with TRBD1 as a possible D gene (6 bases). The CDR3 sequence is 16 residues long. Trimming took off 2 bases at V and 6 bases at J, with 19 bases between the two ends. The germline V gene encodes CDR1 MNHEY and CDR2 SMNVEV (reference sequence). CDR3 sequence: CASSLLGAGSVDGYTF. The CDR3 nucleotides read TGTGCCAGCAGTTTACTGGGGGCCGGGTCCGTCGATGGCTACACCTTC.

The V gene is TRBV6-4, the J gene TRBJ2-2; 8 bases line up with TRBD1. V was pared by 0 bases and J by 5 bases, with 5 bases of the junction left unmatched. The germline gives CDR1 MRHNA, CDR2 SNTAGT. This CDR3 is built from 16 residues. CDR3 coding DNA: TGTGCCAGCAGTGACTCGACAGGGGCGAGGACCGGGGAGCTGTTTTTT. It codes for CASSDSTGARTGELFF.

The J gene is TRBJ2-2, the V gene TRBV4-2; TRBD1 is a possible D gene (5 bases). The germline gives CDR1 LGHNA, CDR2 YNFKEQ. The ends were cut back, 0 bases at V and 1 base at J, with 9 bases in the middle. The CDR3 is 16 residues long. CDR3 DNA sequence: TGTGCCAGCAGCCAAGAACTCCAGGGGAACACCGGGGAGCTGTTTTTT. Protein sequence: CASSQELQGNTGELFF.

The chain has TRBV5-4 and TRBJ1-4; D is ambiguous. The CDR3 consists of 15 residues. With 4 bases removed from V and 0 bases from J, the gap between germline ends came to 10 bases. Germline-derived CDR1 and CDR2 are SGHNT and YYREEE (reference sequence). DNA for the CDR3: TGTGCCAGCAGCGAGGGCCTTGCAACTAATGAAAAACTGTTTTTT. Residues: CASSEGLATNEKLFF.

The CDR3 region is CASSLLSGESQHF. CDR3 coding DNA: TGTGCCAGCAGTTTACTGTCCGGAGAGTCCCAGCATTTT. The chain employs TRBV27 and TRBJ1-5; the D is unclear. Germline assignment: CDR1 MNHEY and CDR2 SMNVEV (reference sequence). The V gene lost 2 bases and the J gene lost 11 bases, with 13 bases spanning the gap. This CDR3 has 13 amino acids.

This rearrangement joins TRBV11-2 to TRBJ2-7; TRBD2 might be the D (5 bases). V lost 3 bases and J 5 bases, leaving 14 bases between the germline ends. The length of the CDR3 is 14 residues. Germline lookup yields CDR1 SGHAT and CDR2 FQNNGV. Here the CDR3 DNA reads TGTGCCAGCAGCTTGCAGGAGGTTATCCACGAGCAGTACTTC. Residues: CASSLQEVIHEQYF.